These 9 T cell receptor beta chains share one sample of origin, sequenced in a study of blood T cell repertoires in COVID-19. Clones were sequenced by immunoSEQ multiplex PCR, and TCRdb holds only the in-frame ones, with some missing. In the table there are about 230,000 clones, around 80% of which are singletons. Sequencing input: PBMCs or T cells enriched from blood (not recorded which). The receptors shown here come from a man in his 60s who had recovered from COVID-19.

The chain couples TRBV7-9 to TRBJ2-5; TRBD2 matches at 9 bases. After removal of 5 bases from V and 0 bases from J, the junction contained 7 bases not matched to a gene. There are 16 residues in the CDR3. Germline V gene sequence: CDR1 SEHNR, CDR2 FQNEAQ (reference sequence). This chain's CDR3 is CASSPGLALYQETQYF. The CDR3, as DNA: TGTGCCAGCAGCCCCGGACTAGCGTTGTACCAAGAGACCCAGTACTTC.

The chain couples TRBV11-3 to TRBJ2-3; D gene ambiguous. The germline CDR1 and CDR2 sequences are SGHNT and YENEEA. The CDR3 runs to 16 residues. V dropped 0 bases and J dropped 2 bases, with 12 bases sitting between them. Written as DNA, the CDR3 is TGTGCCAGCAGCTTAGAGGTTAGCCGACCCACAGATACGCAGTATTTT. Its protein product is CASSLEVSRPTDTQYF.

The chain's CDR3 is CASSLVASSYEQYF. The CDR3 DNA sequence: TGTGCCAGCAGCTTAGTTGCCAGCTCCTACGAGCAGTACTTC. The chain has TRBV11-3 and TRBJ2-7; D is uncertain. V was trimmed by 1 base and J by 0 bases, leaving 7 bases between them. This CDR3 has 14 residues. Per germline, CDR1 SGHNT and CDR2 YENEEA.

The J gene is TRBJ2-7, the V gene TRBV11-3; 11 bases match TRBD2. This CDR3 region has 15 residues. Germline assignment: CDR1 SGHNT and CDR2 YENEEA. The ends lost 1 base at V and 4 bases at J; junction bases unmatched: 3. CDR3: CASSLGLAGTYEQYF. The CDR3 nucleotides read TGTGCCAGCAGCTTAGGACTAGCGGGGACATACGAGCAGTACTTC.

The chain links TRBV4-1 to TRBJ2-1, with TRBD1 matching over 8 bases. The CDR3 runs 16 residues. Germline CDR1 and CDR2: MGHRA and YSYEKL. Trimming took 0 bases from V and 2 from J; bases not matched to a gene: 3. DNA of the CDR3: TGCGCCAGCAGCCAAGATGGACAGGGTACCTACAATGAGCAGTTCTTC. It specifies CASSQDGQGTYNEQFF.

This chain joins TRBV11-2 and TRBJ1-2, with D perhaps matching TRBD1 (5 bases). Germline-derived CDR1 and CDR2 are SGHAT and FQNNGV. This CDR3 spans 14 amino acids. Trimming stripped 3 bases from V and 0 bases from J, with 8 bases between. The CDR3 region is CASSFDRTNYGYTF. The CDR3 coding sequence is TGTGCCAGCAGCTTTGACAGAACTAACTATGGCTACACCTTC.

A single count supports this clone. V and J are TRBV9 and TRBJ2-7; no reliable D call. V was trimmed by 4 bases and J by 2 bases, leaving 10 bases between them. Germline CDR1 and CDR2: SGDLS and YYNGEE. CDR3 length equals 13 residues. CDR3 sequence: CASSPRGAYEQYF. The CDR3 DNA reads as TGTGCCAGCAGCCCCCGCGGAGCCTACGAGCAGTACTTC.

V is TRBV19 and J is TRBJ2-2, with TRBD1 matching 8 bases. The CDR3 spans 14 residues. Germline CDR1 reads LNHDA; CDR2 reads SQIVND (reference sequence). V trimming: 7 bases; J trimming: 5 bases; junction bases outside the gene matches: 6. The DNA for the CDR3 is TGTGCCAGTATGAGGCAGGGGGCGACCGGGGAGCTGTTTTTT. Translating it yields CASMRQGATGELFF. The variable domain in full, with the rest retrieved from reference TRBV19 and TRBJ2-2, is DGGITQSPKYLFRKEGQNVTLSCEQNLNHDAMYWYRQDPGQGLRLIYYSQIVNDFQKGDIAEGYSVSREKKESFPLTVTSAQKNPTAFYLCASMRQGATGELFFGEGSRLTVL.

V and J are TRBV4-2 and TRBJ2-7; possible D gene TRBD1, 6 bases. Trimming took 0 bases from V and 0 from J, leaving 12 bases between them. The CDR3 has 16 residues. Germline values: CDR1 LGHNA, CDR2 YNFKEQ. The CDR3 region has the DNA TGTGCCAGCAGCCAAGATCTAGGGACACTCTCCTACGAGCAGTACTTC. This sequence encodes CASSQDLGTLSYEQYF.